This T cell receptor (beta chain) was profiled in a study of blood T cell repertoires in COVID-19. In the study overall: Sites across the United States, Italy and Spain contributed samples from acute and convalescent COVID-19. PBMCs, B-cell-depleted T cells, or T cells provided the cDNA or gDNA that made up the material.

Clones were sequenced by immunoSEQ multiplex PCR, and TCRdb holds only the in-frame ones, with some missing. The sample yields 300,000 to 350,000 clones, roughly 86% seen once. The specimen was peripheral blood. The receptor was derived from a man aged 25 to 40 with COVID-19, enrolled during active disease.

The CDR3 loop reads CASSSNPGLAGSSGEQFF. The DNA for the CDR3 is TGTGCCAGCAGTTCCAACCCAGGACTAGCGGGAAGTTCGGGTGAGCAGTTCTTC. The chain recombines TRBV27 with TRBJ2-1; TRBD2 matches 12 bases. J gave up 9 bases and V 4 bases, and 16 bases lay outside the gene matches. Germline CDR1 is MNHEY and CDR2 is SMNVEV (reference sequence). The CDR3 contains 18 residues.